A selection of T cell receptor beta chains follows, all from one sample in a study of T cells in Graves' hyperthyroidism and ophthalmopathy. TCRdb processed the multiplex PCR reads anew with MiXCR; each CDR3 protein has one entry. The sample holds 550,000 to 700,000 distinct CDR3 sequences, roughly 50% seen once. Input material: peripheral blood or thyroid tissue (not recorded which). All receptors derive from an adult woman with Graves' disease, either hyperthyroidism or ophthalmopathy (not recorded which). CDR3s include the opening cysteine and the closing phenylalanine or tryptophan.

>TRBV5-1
CASSLVGGGSPLHF
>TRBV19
CASSATLWGSNQPQHF
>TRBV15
CATGQTNQPQHF
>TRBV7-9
CASSPLSGAGSTHEQYF
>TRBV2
CASSEAGGSGELFF
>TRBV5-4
CASSLGGQGAETQYF
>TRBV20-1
CSAVDRRYYGYTF
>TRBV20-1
CSASGGTGYGYTF
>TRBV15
CATSRDAPGKNTEAFF
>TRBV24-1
CATSDPDRVETQYF